What follows are 18 T cell receptor beta chains derived from one specimen sequenced in a study of radiation and T cells in renal cell carcinoma. Sequencing used immunoSEQ multiplex PCR; TCRdb keeps in-frame clones, though not all of them. The sample includes tens of thousands of clones, around three quarters of them seen just once. Specified time point: blood 2 weeks post-SBRT. Noted treatment: 15 Gy SBRT to primary tumor, nephrectomy 4 weeks later. Sequenced material: blood, taken from a patient whose treatment included radiotherapy and nephrectomy. The receptor set was obtained from a woman aged 70 to 79 with renal cell carcinoma.

The chain carries TRBV7-7 and TRBJ2-5; the D is unclear. Looked up from germline, CDR1 is SSHAT and CDR2 is FNYEAQ (reference sequence). V dropped 5 bases and J dropped 3 bases, with 13 bases sitting between them. The CDR3 is made up of 14 amino acids. CDR3 sequence reads: CASSATLSEETQYF. DNA for the CDR3: TGTGCCAGCAGCGCCACGTTGTCGGAAGAGACCCAGTACTTC.

The CDR3 is CASSPEDPGVQPQHF. The CDR3 DNA sequence: TGTGCCAGCAGTCCCGAGGACCCCGGCGTTCAGCCCCAGCATTTT. The V call is TRBV6-5, the J call TRBJ1-5; D ambiguous. CDR3 size: 15 residues. V was pared by 5 bases and J by 6 bases, with 17 bases between. Germline-derived CDR1 and CDR2 are MNHEY and SVGAGI.

CDR3 nucleotides: TGTGCCAGCAGTGGATTAGGCAGCCGGATTAATGAAAAACTGTTTTTT. Amino acids: CASSGLGSRINEKLFF. V and J are TRBV25-1 and TRBJ1-4, with unresolved D. Trimming took 4 bases from V and 4 from J, leaving 16 bases between them. The germline V gene encodes CDR1 MGHDK and CDR2 SYGVNS. The CDR3 runs 16 residues.

The chain joins TRBV4-1 to TRBJ2-7; no clear D. CDR3 length: 14 residues. Germline CDR1 reads MGHRA; CDR2 reads YSYEKL. V lost 5 bases, J lost 0 bases, and 11 bases lay in between. In DNA form, the CDR3 reads TGCGCCAGCAGCACCCGGACGGACTCCTACGAGCAGTACTTC. Translating gives CASSTRTDSYEQYF.

The chain employs TRBV6-1 and TRBJ1-2; 9 bases fit TRBD1. CDR3 length: 17 amino acids. Germline loops: CDR1 MNHNS, CDR2 SASEGT. V was clipped by 2 bases and J by 3 bases; unmatched bases: 10. CDR3 nucleotide sequence: TGTGCCAGCAGTGAAACCGGGACAGGGACTTCAGACTATGGCTACACCTTC. Its translation: CASSETGTGTSDYGYTF.

The chain recombines TRBV5-4 with TRBJ2-2; tentative D call: TRBD2 (6 bases). With 2 bases removed from V and 2 bases from J, the gap between germline ends came to 10 bases. This CDR3 region has 15 residues. The germline CDR1 and CDR2 sequences are SGHNT and YYREEE (reference sequence). The CDR3 reads CASSFSGRNTGELFF. DNA of the CDR3: TGTGCCAGCAGCTTTAGCGGTCGTAACACCGGGGAGCTGTTTTTT.

The chain is built from TRBV27 and TRBJ2-7; tentative D call: TRBD2 (6 bases). The CDR3 loop spans 15 amino acids. Trimming removed 4 bases from V and 2 bases from J, with 15 bases in between. The germline CDR1 and CDR2 sequences are MNHEY and SMNVEV (reference sequence). The CDR3 bases are TGTGCCAGCAGTTCCGACACCGGGAGTCCCTACGAGCAGTACTTC. Residues: CASSSDTGSPYEQYF.

The chain employs TRBV5-4 and TRBJ1-2; D is ambiguous. The CDR3 covers 14 residues. V was cut by 0 bases and J by 2 bases, with 8 bases left in between. Germline CDR1 and CDR2: SGHNT and YYREEE (reference sequence). DNA for the CDR3: TGTGCCAGCAGCTTGGACAGCCAGAACTATGGCTACACCTTC. Translation gives CASSLDSQNYGYTF.

The chain joins TRBV5-1 to TRBJ1-4; tentative D call: TRBD1 (5 bases). The CDR3 is 14 residues long. V was pared by 5 bases and J by 1 base, with 9 bases between. Germline V lookup: CDR1 SGHRS, CDR2 YFSETQ. The CDR3 sequence: CASSQGGTNEKLFF. CDR3 nucleotide sequence: TGCGCCAGCAGTCAGGGAGGAACTAATGAAAAACTGTTTTTT.

V and J are TRBV5-4 and TRBJ1-2; D is uncertain. Trimming removed 1 base at V and 3 bases at J, with 10 bases between. CDR3 length: 14 residues. Looked up from germline, CDR1 is SGHNT and CDR2 is YYREEE (reference sequence). The CDR3 loop reads CASSLFGQDYGYTF. Written as DNA, the CDR3 is TGTGCCAGCAGCTTGTTTGGTCAGGACTATGGCTACACCTTC.

This chain links TRBV2 with TRBJ1-3, with a possible D match to TRBD1 (5 bases). There are 15 residues in the CDR3. Trimming pared 6 bases from V and 2 bases from J, leaving 14 bases between. The germline V gene has CDR1 SNHLY and CDR2 FYNNEI. CDR3 region: CASRNFRTPGNTIYF. The CDR3 bases are TGTGCCAGCAGAAATTTCCGGACACCTGGAAACACCATATATTTT.

The chain employs TRBV5-5 and TRBJ1-1, with D maybe TRBD1 (5 bases). Germline assignment: CDR1 SGHKS and CDR2 YYEKEE (reference sequence). V was trimmed by 2 bases and J by 1 base, leaving 9 bases between them. This CDR3 is 14 amino acids long. CDR3 DNA sequence: TGTGCCAGCAGCTTCGCCAGGGAGAACACTGAAGCTTTCTTT. Amino acids: CASSFARENTEAFF.

The J gene is TRBJ2-3, the V gene TRBV9, with no clear D. This CDR3 contains 12 residues. V gave up 4 bases and J gave up 4 bases, with 7 bases separating them. The germline gives CDR1 SGDLS, CDR2 YYNGEE. CDR3 DNA: TGTGCCAGCAGCATCGGATCAGATACGCAGTATTTT. This codes for CASSIGSDTQYF.

The CDR3 region has the DNA TGTGCCAGCAGCCGGGGGGAGTACGAGCAGTACTTC. Encoded protein: CASSRGEYEQYF. The chain is built from TRBV5-6 and TRBJ2-7; 7 bases map to TRBD2. This CDR3 is 12 amino acids long. Per germline, CDR1 SGHDT and CDR2 YYEEEE. V shed 4 bases and J 4 bases; nucleotides not matched to a gene: 2.

The chain joins TRBV19 to TRBJ1-6; TRBD1 might be the D (6 bases). V lost 3 bases, J lost 5 bases, and 11 bases lay in between. Germline V gene sequence: CDR1 LNHDA, CDR2 SQIVND (reference sequence). This CDR3 has 15 amino acids. CDR3 coding DNA: TGTGCCAGTAGTATCACAGGGCCTAATAATTCACCCCTCCACTTT. It codes for CASSITGPNNSPLHF. Full variable domain (remainder filled in from reference TRBV19 and TRBJ1-6): DGGITQSPKYLFRKEGQNVTLSCEQNLNHDAMYWYRQDPGQGLRLIYYSQIVNDFQKGDIAEGYSVSREKKESFPLTVTSAQKNPTAFYLCASSITGPNNSPLHFGNGTRLTVT.

The CDR3 nucleotides read TGTGCCAGCAGCTTAGGCCCGGCTAGCGGGGGGGCAAGAAGCTCCTACGAGCAGTACTTC. Its protein is CASSLGPASGGARSSYEQYF. This chain connects TRBV13 to TRBJ2-7, with TRBD2 identical over 12 bases. Germline loops: CDR1 PRHDT, CDR2 FYEKMQ (reference sequence). V trimming: 0 bases; J trimming: 0 bases; junction bases outside the gene matches: 12. The CDR3 length is 20 residues. Filled out from reference TRBV13 and TRBJ2-7, the complete variable domain reads AAGVIQSPRHLIKEKRETATLKCYPIPRHDTVYWYQQGPGQDPQFLISFYEKMQSDKGSIPDRFSAQQFSDYHSELNMSSLELGDSALYFCASSLGPASGGARSSYEQYFGPGTRLTVT.

The chain joins TRBV14 to TRBJ2-7, with a possible D match to TRBD1 (6 bases). The germline CDR1 and CDR2 sequences are SGHDN and FVKESK. The CDR3 is made up of 19 amino acids. Deletions cut 1 base from V and 3 bases from J, with 25 bases between. This chain's CDR3 is CASSQVWALQGQGRYEQYF. The CDR3 nucleotides read TGTGCCAGCAGCCAAGTCTGGGCTTTACAGGGTCAAGGACGCTACGAGCAGTACTTC.

J is TRBJ2-6 and V is TRBV7-9; 10 positions agree with TRBD2. The junction had 6 bases not matched to a gene; V was cut back by 4 bases and J by 0 bases. The CDR3 is made up of 18 amino acids. The germline V gene has CDR1 SEHNR and CDR2 FQNEAQ (reference sequence). The DNA of the CDR3 is TGTGCCAGCAGCTCGATAGCGGGGGGTCGCTCTGGGGCCAACGTCCTGACTTTC. It is translated as CASSSIAGGRSGANVLTF.